This passage covers 29 T cell receptor beta chains from one sample sequenced in a study of shared clonotypes between healthy human individuals. Clones were sequenced by immunoSEQ multiplex PCR, and TCRdb holds only the in-frame ones, with some missing. This table has over 1.4 million clones, approximately 96% appearing once. The sample comprised naive CD4+ T cells sorted from blood. Specified subset: CD45RA+ positively selected. The receptors come from a man aged 25 to 40 in good health.

This chain uses TRBV6-1 with TRBJ1-5; D remains unclear. The CDR3 runs 16 residues. The germline V gene has CDR1 MNHNS and CDR2 SASEGT. The V end was cut by 2 bases, the J end by 6 bases, with 17 bases between. CDR3 sequence reads: CASSELKITVFQPQHF. The CDR3 DNA follows: TGTGCCAGCAGTGAATTGAAGATAACAGTATTTCAGCCCCAGCATTTT.

The chain recombines TRBV2 with TRBJ2-7; D may be TRBD2 (5 bases). This CDR3 comprises 16 residues. The V and J ends lost 5 bases and 4 bases respectively, with 21 bases between them. Germline CDR1 SNHLY, CDR2 FYNNEI. The CDR3 nucleotides are TGTGCCAGCAGTTCCACACCAGACACTAGACTGTACGAGCAGTACTTC. Its translation: CASSSTPDTRLYEQYF.

On this clone: Different DNA sequences within this sample yield the same CDR3. The chain links TRBV7-8 to TRBJ1-2; 12 positions agree with TRBD1. Germline-derived CDR1 and CDR2 are SGHVS and FQNEAQ. This CDR3 has 17 amino acids. Losses at the gene ends were 1 base for V and 1 base for J; bases not matched to a gene: 4. The CDR3 reads CASSLEGQGAINYGYTF. The CDR3 DNA is TGTGCCAGCAGCTTAGAGGGACAGGGGGCAATTAACTATGGCTACACCTTC.

CDR3 in amino acids: CASSITGGGQPQHF. As DNA, the CDR3 is TGTGCCAGCAGTATAACAGGGGGAGGGCAGCCCCAGCATTTT. This chain joins TRBV28 and TRBJ1-5; TRBD1 matches 8 bases. The V gene end was trimmed by 5 bases and the J gene end by 7 bases; junction bases not matched to a gene: 7. Germline V gene sequence: CDR1 MDHEN, CDR2 SYDVKM. This CDR3 region has 14 residues.

This sequence joins TRBV18 and TRBJ2-1, with D hard to call. The CDR3 is 16 residues long. The germline V gene has CDR1 KGHSH and CDR2 LQKENI. V shed 4 bases and J shed 6 bases, with 19 bases lying between them. This CDR3 is CASSQPWGILGNEQFF. Written as DNA, the CDR3 is TGTGCCAGCTCACAACCCTGGGGTATCCTAGGCAATGAGCAGTTCTTC.

The chain employs TRBV14 and TRBJ2-1; D perhaps matches TRBD2 (5 bases). V gave up 4 bases and J gave up 8 bases, with 18 bases separating them. This CDR3 region has 15 residues. Germline values: CDR1 SGHDN, CDR2 FVKESK. The CDR3 loop reads CASSPRRAGFDEQFF. CDR3 bases: TGTGCCAGCAGCCCCAGAAGGGCGGGTTTCGATGAGCAGTTCTTC.

This chain joins TRBV28 and TRBJ2-7; 9 nucleotides align to TRBD1. The CDR3 spans 16 residues. Germline CDR1 MDHEN, CDR2 SYDVKM. With V trimmed by 6 bases and J by 3 bases, 12 bases remained unmatched. Here the CDR3 DNA reads TGTGCCAGCAGCCTCCCCCCGGGACAGGGTCTCTACGAGCAGTACTTC. Translated: CASSLPPGQGLYEQYF.

V usage is TRBV7-7 and J usage is TRBJ2-7; 12 bases are a match to TRBD2. The CDR3 totals 14 residues. V dropped 5 bases and J dropped 5; count of bases not matched to a gene: 4. Germline values: CDR1 SSHAT, CDR2 FNYEAQ (reference sequence). This chain's CDR3 is CASSQTSGSDEQYF. The CDR3 nucleotides read TGTGCCAGCAGCCAGACTAGCGGGAGCGACGAGCAGTACTTC.

The genes are TRBV15 and TRBJ1-2; 8 bases map to TRBD1. With 5 bases clipped from V and 0 bases from J, the junction kept 11 bases outside the gene matches. The germline V gene encodes CDR1 LNHNV and CDR2 YYDKDF (reference sequence). This CDR3 is built from 17 residues. This CDR3 reads CATSSDGQGAPNYGYTF. In DNA, the CDR3 is TGTGCCACCAGCTCAGATGGGCAGGGGGCGCCTAACTATGGCTACACCTTC. Full variable domain (rest looked up from reference TRBV15 and TRBJ1-2): DAMVIQNPRYQVTQFGKPVTLSCSQTLNHNVMYWYQQKSSQAPKLLFHYYDKDFNNEADTPDNFQSRRPNTSFCFLDIRSPGLGDTAMYLCATSSDGQGAPNYGYTFGSGTRLTVV.

This chain uses TRBV10-3 with TRBJ2-7; possibly TRBD2 for D (5 bases). CDR1 is ENHRY, CDR2 SYGVKD, per germline. The length of the CDR3 is 14 residues. The ends were cut back, 6 bases at V and 5 bases at J, with 17 bases in the middle. CDR3 region: CAISAKRDSNEQYF. CDR3 coding DNA: TGTGCCATCAGCGCCAAGAGGGATAGCAACGAGCAGTACTTC.

This chain links TRBV28 with TRBJ2-7; 7 bases are a match to TRBD1. CDR1 and CDR2 (germline): MDHEN, SYDVKM. The CDR3 covers 15 residues. The junction had 15 bases not matched to a gene; V was cut back by 4 bases and J by 9 bases. The CDR3 region has the DNA TGTGCCAGCAGTTCCCCCCGGGACAGCGGCTTCCTGCAGTACTTC. Translated: CASSSPRDSGFLQYF.

The chain joins TRBV19 to TRBJ2-1; D is possibly TRBD2 (7 bases). Trimming took off 7 bases at V and 7 bases at J, with 26 bases between the two ends. This CDR3 is 17 amino acids long. Germline V gives CDR1 LNHDA, CDR2 SQIVND (reference sequence). CDR3 sequence: CASTPLPGLGGVNEQFF. The CDR3 coding sequence is TGTGCCAGTACTCCCCTCCCCGGACTAGGGGGTGTGAATGAGCAGTTCTTC.

This clone was observed a single time. The CDR3 here is CASSYSGLSTDTQYF. The DNA for the CDR3 is TGTGCCAGCAGTTATAGCGGTCTTAGCACAGATACGCAGTATTTT. The J gene is TRBJ2-3, the V gene TRBV11-2, with a possible D match to TRBD2 (6 bases). V lost 6 bases, J lost 0 bases, and 13 bases lay in between. CDR1 SGHAT and CDR2 FQNNGV come from the germline V gene. This CDR3 is built from 15 residues.

This clone turned up a few times. The rearrangement links TRBV5-1 to TRBJ2-7; 10 positions agree with TRBD1. CDR1 and CDR2 from the germline V gene are SGHRS and YFSETQ. This CDR3 contains 14 residues. V dropped 4 bases and J dropped 6; count of bases not matched to a gene: 7. In DNA form, the CDR3 reads TGCGCCAGCAGCCCCGGGACAGGGGCGGGCGAGCAGTACTTC. This gives the protein CASSPGTGAGEQYF.

The rearrangement uses TRBV27 and TRBJ2-5, with 13 bases fitting TRBD2. The germline gives CDR1 MNHEY, CDR2 SMNVEV (reference sequence). V lost 0 bases, J lost 13 bases, and 8 bases stayed unmatched. The CDR3 sequence is 15 residues long. The CDR3, as DNA: TGTGCCAGCAGTTTATCGTCGAGACTAGCGGGGGGTTTGTACTTC. Translating gives CASSLSSRLAGGLYF.

The V and J genes are TRBV15 and TRBJ1-4; no clear D gene. Trimming pared 3 bases from V and 6 bases from J, leaving 8 bases between. The CDR3 has 13 residues. The germline V gene encodes CDR1 LNHNV and CDR2 YYDKDF (reference sequence). The CDR3 sequence: CATSRGIYEKLFF. The CDR3 DNA follows: TGTGCCACCAGCAGGGGGATCTATGAAAAACTGTTTTTT.

The chain carries TRBV30 and TRBJ2-5; no definite D call. The germline V and J ends were trimmed by 0 bases and 5 bases, with 10 bases remaining between them. This CDR3 is 13 amino acids long. Per germline, CDR1 GTSNPN and CDR2 SVGIG (reference sequence). The CDR3 DNA sequence: TGTGCCTGGAGTGTAAATGGTTTTGAGACCCAGTACTTC. Translating it yields CAWSVNGFETQYF. The whole variable domain, remainder taken from reference TRBV30 and TRBJ2-5, is SQTIHQWPATLVQPVGSPLSLECTVEGTSNPNLYWYRQAAGRGLQLLFYSVGIGQISSEVPQNLSASRPQDRQFILSSKKLLLSDSGFYLCAWSVNGFETQYFGPGTRLLVL.

The chain is built from TRBV5-4 and TRBJ2-3; D ambiguous. In germline, CDR1 is SGHNT, CDR2 YYREEE (reference sequence). The CDR3 consists of 13 residues. V dropped 0 bases and J dropped 2 bases, with 4 bases sitting between them. The CDR3 is CASSLDNTDTQYF. CDR3 nucleotides: TGTGCCAGCAGCTTGGACAACACAGATACGCAGTATTTT. Supplemented by reference TRBV5-4 and TRBJ2-3, the full variable domain reads ETGVTQSPTHLIKTRGQQVTLRCSSQSGHNTVSWYQQALGQGPQFIFQYYREEENGRGNFPPRFSGLQFPNYSSELNVNALELDDSALYLCASSLDNTDTQYFGPGTRLTVL.

CDR3 sequence (DNA): TGTGCCAGCAGTTTCCTAGCGGGAGGGAGCTCCTACGAGCAGTACTTC. The encoded protein is CASSFLAGGSSYEQYF. The J gene is TRBJ2-7, the V gene TRBV28, with TRBD2 matching 12 bases. This CDR3 is 16 amino acids long. V trimming: 3 bases; J trimming: 0 bases; junction bases outside the gene matches: 3. CDR1 and CDR2 (germline): MDHEN, SYDVKM.

The V call is TRBV18, the J call TRBJ2-1; TRBD2 is a possible D gene (6 bases). The germline CDR1 and CDR2 sequences are KGHSH and LQKENI. Trimming took off 1 base at V and 0 bases at J, with 22 bases between the two ends. The CDR3 extends over 20 amino acids. CDR3 DNA sequence: TGTGCCAGCTCACCACTGCGAGGCGGGGTCTCCTCAAGCTCCTACAATGAGCAGTTCTTC. Protein: CASSPLRGGVSSSSYNEQFF.

The rearrangement uses TRBV18 and TRBJ2-1, with D tentatively TRBD1 or TRBD2 (5 bases each). V lost 3 bases, J lost 7 bases, and 19 bases lay in between. The CDR3 has 16 residues. Germline V CDR1 and CDR2: KGHSH, LQKENI. The CDR3 nucleotides are TGTGCCAGCTCACCTTTATCAGCGGTTGGGGCGAATGAGCAGTTCTTC. Protein sequence: CASSPLSAVGANEQFF.

V usage is TRBV5-6 and J usage is TRBJ1-2, with no clear D. CDR3 length: 15 residues. V shed 4 bases and J shed 4 bases, with 17 bases lying between them. Germline lookup yields CDR1 SGHDT and CDR2 YYEEEE. CDR3 region: CASSAPRHLTYGYTF. CDR3 sequence (DNA): TGTGCCAGCAGCGCCCCAAGGCACCTGACCTATGGCTACACCTTC.

The gene calls are TRBV11-3 and TRBJ2-5; no clear D. Trimming left V 4 bases short and J 1 base short, with 7 bases between. The germline gives CDR1 SGHNT, CDR2 YENEEA. CDR3 length equals 13 residues. CDR3 protein: CASSSRPQETQYF. The CDR3 region has the DNA TGTGCCAGCAGCTCCAGGCCCCAAGAGACCCAGTACTTC.

This chain links TRBV6-5 with TRBJ2-2; 13 bases line up with TRBD2. Germline loops: CDR1 MNHEY, CDR2 SVGAGI. V lost 6 bases to trimming and J lost 5 bases; unmatched junction nucleotides: 3. This CDR3 is 15 amino acids long. In DNA form, the CDR3 reads TGTGCCAGCAGGGGACTAGCGGGAAAAACCGGGGAGCTGTTTTTT. Its translation: CASRGLAGKTGELFF.

The J gene is TRBJ2-2, the V gene TRBV10-1, with D tentatively TRBD1 (6 bases). V was trimmed by 9 bases and J by 0 bases, leaving 11 bases between them. The germline V gene has CDR1 WNHNN and CDR2 SYGVQD (reference sequence). This CDR3 comprises 14 residues. The CDR3 loop is CASTGSPNTGELFF. CDR3 sequence (DNA): TGCGCCAGTACAGGGTCCCCGAACACCGGGGAGCTGTTTTTT.

The chain recombines TRBV2 with TRBJ2-2; 10 nucleotides line up with TRBD2. The CDR3 consists of 16 residues. Germline V gene lookup returns CDR1 SNHLY and CDR2 FYNNEI. V shed 3 bases and J 7 bases; nucleotides not matched to a gene: 8. The CDR3 reads CASSEDSGRVGGELFF. The CDR3 DNA sequence: TGTGCCAGCAGTGAGGACAGCGGGAGGGTCGGCGGGGAGCTGTTTTTT.

The chain couples TRBV4-1 to TRBJ1-5; a possible D gene is TRBD1 (6 bases). The CDR3 runs to 15 residues. Trimming cost V 1 base and J 4 bases, with 11 bases left between them. CDR1 and CDR2 from the germline V gene are MGHRA and YSYEKL. The CDR3 DNA follows: TGCGCCAGCAGCCAAGGGGGACACATTAATCAGCCCCAGCATTTT. Translated: CASSQGGHINQPQHF.

The rearrangement uses TRBV6-6 and TRBJ2-3, with 7 bases lining up with TRBD1. With 6 bases clipped from V and 7 bases from J, the junction kept 10 bases outside the gene matches. This CDR3 is 14 amino acids long. From germline, CDR1 is MNHNY and CDR2 SVGAGI (reference sequence). CDR3 amino acids: CASSRGLRDNTQYF. The CDR3 nucleotides read TGTGCCAGCAGCAGGGGGTTACGAGATAATACGCAGTATTTT.

This chain joins TRBV27 and TRBJ2-1; 10 bases agree with TRBD2. Germline V gene lookup returns CDR1 MNHEY and CDR2 SMNVEV (reference sequence). This CDR3 is 11 amino acids long. The trim removed 7 bases at V and 15 bases at J, leaving 6 bases unmatched. The CDR3 loop is CASKREGAMFF. The CDR3 bases are TGTGCCAGCAAGCGGGAGGGGGCCATGTTCTTC.